These T cell receptor beta chains were read from a single sample in a study of blood T cell repertoires in COVID-19. Data came from immunoSEQ multiplex PCR; TCRdb stores just in-frame clones and leaves some out. This sample yields more than 50,000 clones, of which roughly four fifths are seen a single time; under 30% belongs to the top ten. Input material: peripheral blood. The receptors here all came from a woman of 80 years or more with acute or convalescent COVID-19. CDR3s include the opening cysteine and the closing phenylalanine or tryptophan. A D gene is named only where the DNA matches it firmly. Size tells how often a clone was seen (once, few, many) or the class of an expanded clone, and some rows leave it out.

j_gene: TRBJ2-3
v_gene: TRBV27
d_gene: NA
abundance: once
CDR3aa: CASSRKPYDTDTQYF
CDR3nt: TGTGCCAGCAGCCGAAAGCCGTATGACACAGATACGCAGTATTTT

j_gene: TRBJ2-3
v_gene: TRBV28
d_gene: TRBD2
abundance: few
CDR3aa: CASSFLAGGDTDTQYF
CDR3nt: TGTGCCAGCAGTTTCCTAGCGGGAGGGGACACAGATACGCAGTATTTT

j_gene: TRBJ2-1
v_gene: TRBV3-1/TRBV3-2
d_gene: TRBD2
abundance: NA
CDR3aa: CASNFIAGGGNEQFF
CDR3nt: TGTGCCAGCAACTTTATAGCGGGAGGTGGCAATGAGCAGTTCTTC

j_gene: TRBJ2-5
v_gene: TRBV5-1
d_gene: TRBD2
abundance: NA
CDR3aa: CASSLVLSGGKEETQYF
CDR3nt: TGCGCCAGCAGCTTGGTACTGTCGGGAGGGAAGGAGGAGACCCAGTACTTC

j_gene: TRBJ2-3
v_gene: TRBV28
d_gene: TRBD2
abundance: once
CDR3aa: CASNELASGRSTDTQYF
CDR3nt: TGTGCCAGCAACGAACTGGCTAGCGGAAGGAGTACAGATACGCAGTATTTT

j_gene: TRBJ2-3
v_gene: TRBV6-5
d_gene: TRBD1
abundance: NA
CDR3aa: CASSYRTGGTDTQYF
CDR3nt: TGTGCCAGCAGTTACCGTACAGGGGGCACAGATACGCAGTATTTT

j_gene: TRBJ2-2
v_gene: TRBV19
d_gene: TRBD2
abundance: NA
CDR3aa: CASSIGRGSNTGELFF
CDR3nt: TGTGCCAGTAGTATAGGTCGCGGGAGTAACACCGGGGAGCTGTTTTTT

j_gene: TRBJ2-1
v_gene: TRBV18
d_gene: TRBD2
abundance: NA
CDR3aa: CASSPPLAAVSSYNEQFF
CDR3nt: TGTGCCAGCTCACCACCGCTAGCGGCAGTGAGCTCCTACAATGAGCAGTTCTTC

j_gene: TRBJ2-7
v_gene: TRBV27
d_gene: TRBD2
abundance: NA
CDR3aa: CASSLSMAVAGGLGAYEQYF
CDR3nt: TGTGCCAGCAGTTTATCGATGGCCGTAGCGGGAGGGCTCGGGGCCTACGAGCAGTACTTC

j_gene: TRBJ2-1
v_gene: TRBV29-1
d_gene: NA
abundance: NA
CDR3aa: CSLNFYNEQFF
CDR3nt: TGCAGCCTAAACTTCTACAATGAGCAGTTCTTC

j_gene: TRBJ1-2
v_gene: TRBV19
d_gene: NA
abundance: NA
CDR3aa: CASSSQTGAYGYTF
CDR3nt: TGTGCCAGTAGTTCGCAAACAGGTGCCTATGGCTACACCTTC

j_gene: TRBJ2-1
v_gene: TRBV29-1
d_gene: NA
abundance: NA
CDR3aa: CSVQITRDEQFF
CDR3nt: TGCAGCGTTCAAATTACTAGGGATGAGCAGTTCTTC

j_gene: TRBJ1-1
v_gene: TRBV21-1
d_gene: NA
abundance: NA
CDR3aa: CASSTRVRQGKSEAFF
CDR3nt: TGTGCCAGCAGCACCCGAGTTCGACAGGGGAAGTCTGAAGCTTTCTTT

j_gene: TRBJ2-6
v_gene: TRBV11-3
d_gene: NA
abundance: NA
CDR3aa: CASSQAYSGANVLTF
CDR3nt: TGTGCCAGCAGCCAGGCCTACTCTGGGGCCAACGTCCTGACTTTC

j_gene: TRBJ1-1
v_gene: TRBV6-2/TRBV6-3
d_gene: NA
abundance: NA
CDR3aa: CASSLGHDEAFF
CDR3nt: TGTGCCAGCAGTCTAGGACACGATGAAGCTTTCTTT

j_gene: TRBJ1-5
v_gene: TRBV19
d_gene: TRBD1
abundance: NA
CDR3aa: CASMTHNRGDQPQHF
CDR3nt: TGTGCCAGTATGACTCATAACAGGGGAGATCAGCCCCAGCATTTT

j_gene: TRBJ1-5
v_gene: TRBV19
d_gene: NA
abundance: NA
CDR3aa: CASSSISGYSNQPQHF
CDR3nt: TGTGCCAGTAGTTCCATCTCCGGGTATAGCAATCAGCCCCAGCATTTT

j_gene: TRBJ1-2
v_gene: TRBV6-6
d_gene: NA
abundance: once
CDR3aa: CASSYEGVYGYTF
CDR3nt: TGTGCCAGCAGTTACGAGGGGGTCTATGGCTACACCTTC

j_gene: TRBJ1-1
v_gene: TRBV19
d_gene: NA
abundance: medium-sized
CDR3aa: CASSIRGHTEAFF
CDR3nt: TGTGCCAGTAGTATAAGAGGGCACACTGAAGCTTTCTTT

j_gene: TRBJ1-1
v_gene: TRBV6-5
d_gene: NA
abundance: medium-sized
CDR3aa: CASSYGGNTEAFF
CDR3nt: TGTGCCAGCAGTTATGGAGGGAACACTGAAGCTTTCTTT

j_gene: TRBJ2-1
v_gene: TRBV29-1
d_gene: TRBD2
abundance: NA
CDR3aa: CSVEAGLPNNEQFF
CDR3nt: TGCAGCGTTGAGGCGGGACTACCCAACAATGAGCAGTTCTTC

j_gene: TRBJ1-1
v_gene: TRBV7-8
d_gene: TRBD1
abundance: NA
CDR3aa: CASSQKAVTGAGRTEAFF
CDR3nt: TGTGCCAGCAGCCAGAAGGCCGTGACAGGGGCCGGGCGCACTGAAGCTTTCTTT

j_gene: TRBJ2-7
v_gene: TRBV4-1
d_gene: NA
abundance: few
CDR3aa: CASSQDRSGEDYEQYF
CDR3nt: TGCGCCAGCAGCCAAGATAGGAGCGGCGAAGACTACGAGCAGTACTTC

j_gene: TRBJ1-1
v_gene: TRBV30
d_gene: TRBD1
abundance: NA
CDR3aa: CAWKTGVNTEAFF
CDR3nt: TGTGCCTGGAAGACAGGGGTGAACACTGAAGCTTTCTTT

j_gene: TRBJ1-2
v_gene: TRBV6-2/TRBV6-3
d_gene: TRBD1
abundance: NA
CDR3aa: CASSFNRGLYGYTF
CDR3nt: TGTGCCAGCAGCTTTAACAGGGGTCTCTATGGCTACACCTTC

j_gene: TRBJ1-1
v_gene: TRBV7-9
d_gene: NA
abundance: NA
CDR3aa: CASILTGGQNTEAFF
CDR3nt: TGTGCCAGCATCCTAACGGGGGGGCAGAACACTGAAGCTTTCTTT

j_gene: TRBJ1-5
v_gene: TRBV29-1
d_gene: NA
abundance: NA
CDR3aa: CSVESGPNQPQHF
CDR3nt: TGCAGCGTTGAATCGGGTCCCAATCAGCCCCAGCATTTT

j_gene: TRBJ2-1
v_gene: TRBV9
d_gene: TRBD2
abundance: NA
CDR3aa: CASSASGTSSYNEQFF
CDR3nt: TGTGCCAGCAGCGCAAGCGGGACGAGCTCCTACAATGAGCAGTTCTTC

j_gene: TRBJ1-5
v_gene: TRBV27
d_gene: NA
abundance: NA
CDR3aa: CASSFQGQRNQPQHF
CDR3nt: TGTGCCAGCAGTTTTCAAGGACAGAGGAATCAGCCCCAGCATTTT

j_gene: TRBJ1-2
v_gene: TRBV29-1
d_gene: NA
abundance: NA
CDR3aa: CSVARGLGGYTF
CDR3nt: TGCAGCGTTGCCCGAGGGTTAGGAGGCTACACCTTC

j_gene: TRBJ2-5
v_gene: TRBV19
d_gene: NA
abundance: NA
CDR3aa: CASSFTGFLETQYF
CDR3nt: TGTGCCAGTAGTTTTACAGGGTTTCTGGAGACCCAGTACTTC

j_gene: TRBJ1-4
v_gene: TRBV19
d_gene: TRBD1
abundance: NA
CDR3aa: CASSTPGTGGEKLFF
CDR3nt: TGTGCCAGTAGTACCCCCGGGACAGGGGGGGAAAAACTGTTTTTT

j_gene: TRBJ2-1
v_gene: TRBV11-2
d_gene: NA
abundance: NA
CDR3aa: CASSLDLMRPLLVDEQFF
CDR3nt: TGTGCCAGCAGCTTAGATCTAATGCGGCCTCTACTAGTGGATGAGCAGTTCTTC

j_gene: TRBJ2-1
v_gene: TRBV11-3
d_gene: TRBD2
abundance: NA
CDR3aa: CASSLTLAGGYNEQFF
CDR3nt: TGTGCCAGCAGCTTAACTCTAGCGGGAGGGTACAATGAGCAGTTCTTC

j_gene: TRBJ1-4
v_gene: TRBV28
d_gene: NA
abundance: NA
CDR3aa: CATSGSTNEKLFF
CDR3nt: TGTGCCACCTCAGGGTCGACTAATGAAAAACTGTTTTTT

j_gene: TRBJ1-1
v_gene: TRBV19
d_gene: TRBD1
abundance: NA
CDR3aa: CASLDGTGGLNTEAFF
CDR3nt: TGTGCCAGTTTGGATGGGACAGGGGGCTTGAACACTGAAGCTTTCTTT

j_gene: TRBJ1-3
v_gene: TRBV6-1
d_gene: NA
abundance: NA
CDR3aa: CASSEMTVGNTIYF
CDR3nt: TGTGCCAGCAGTGAGATGACAGTCGGAAACACCATATATTTT

j_gene: TRBJ1-5
v_gene: TRBV19
d_gene: TRBD1
abundance: few
CDR3aa: CASSKGQGLNQPQHF
CDR3nt: TGTGCCAGTAGTAAAGGACAGGGGCTCAATCAGCCCCAGCATTTT

j_gene: TRBJ2-3
v_gene: TRBV5-1
d_gene: NA
abundance: few
CDR3aa: CASMLADSLDTQYF
CDR3nt: TGCGCCAGCATGTTGGCAGACTCCCTGGATACGCAGTATTTT

j_gene: TRBJ2-5
v_gene: TRBV9
d_gene: NA
abundance: NA
CDR3aa: CASSVVPEKETQYF
CDR3nt: TGTGCCAGCAGCGTAGTTCCCGAGAAAGAGACCCAGTACTTC

j_gene: TRBJ2-1
v_gene: TRBV7-2
d_gene: NA
abundance: NA
CDR3aa: CASSLAPGERAEFF
CDR3nt: TGTGCCAGCAGCTTAGCCCCGGGGGAGAGAGCGGAGTTCTTC

j_gene: TRBJ1-1
v_gene: TRBV7-8
d_gene: NA
abundance: NA
CDR3aa: CASTGRVNTEAFF
CDR3nt: TGTGCCAGCACGGGCAGGGTGAACACTGAAGCTTTCTTT

j_gene: TRBJ2-1
v_gene: TRBV12-5
d_gene: NA
abundance: NA
CDR3aa: CASGLRRGTYNEQFF
CDR3nt: TGTGCTAGTGGTTTGCGGCGGGGCACCTACAATGAGCAGTTCTTC

j_gene: TRBJ2-1
v_gene: TRBV28
d_gene: TRBD2
abundance: NA
CDR3aa: CASRTSRGYNEQFF
CDR3nt: TGTGCCAGCAGGACTAGCCGAGGCTACAATGAGCAGTTCTTC

j_gene: TRBJ2-5
v_gene: TRBV11-1
d_gene: NA
abundance: NA
CDR3aa: CASRPGRIQETQYF
CDR3nt: TGTGCCAGCAGGCCAGGTAGAATTCAAGAGACCCAGTACTTC

j_gene: TRBJ1-4
v_gene: TRBV19
d_gene: NA
abundance: NA
CDR3aa: CASSMGGPSNEKLFF
CDR3nt: TGTGCCAGTAGTATGGGGGGACCAAGCAATGAAAAACTGTTTTTT

j_gene: TRBJ1-4
v_gene: TRBV5-1
d_gene: TRBD1
abundance: NA
CDR3aa: CASSNSLTGAYNEKLFF
CDR3nt: TGCGCCAGCAGCAATTCTTTGACAGGGGCCTATAATGAAAAACTGTTTTTT

j_gene: TRBJ2-7
v_gene: TRBV30
d_gene: TRBD2
abundance: NA
CDR3aa: CAQTSGRAHEQYF
CDR3nt: TGTGCCCAGACTAGCGGGAGGGCCCACGAGCAGTACTTC